This T cell receptor beta chain is drawn from a study of cytomegalovirus exposure and HLA in healthy donors. Study conclusions and caveats: In a later analysis, a genetic analysis reported fewer productive-TCR N-insertions in an Asian-associated ancestry cluster than the cohort average.

A multiplex PCR was run with 60 Vbeta primers and 13 Jbeta primers. Profiled with immunoSEQ multiplex PCR; TCRdb holds only in-frame clones, not every one. Of over 150,000 clones listed, 81% are singletons. Points on this clone: What it binds is unknown.

V shed 2 bases, J shed 12 bases, and the junction held 12 bases outside the gene matches. Germline V gene lookup returns CDR1 SGHVS and CDR2 FQNEAQ. CDR3 length equals 15 residues. Sequenced sample: PBMCs. The TCR sequence derives from a woman aged 45 to 65 in good health and CMV-seronegative. This chain links TRBV7-8 with TRBJ2-1; 8 bases match TRBD1. DNA of the CDR3: TGTGCCAGCAGCTTATCAGACCGGGCCACAGGGGGGCAGTTCTTC. Protein: CASSLSDRATGGQFF.